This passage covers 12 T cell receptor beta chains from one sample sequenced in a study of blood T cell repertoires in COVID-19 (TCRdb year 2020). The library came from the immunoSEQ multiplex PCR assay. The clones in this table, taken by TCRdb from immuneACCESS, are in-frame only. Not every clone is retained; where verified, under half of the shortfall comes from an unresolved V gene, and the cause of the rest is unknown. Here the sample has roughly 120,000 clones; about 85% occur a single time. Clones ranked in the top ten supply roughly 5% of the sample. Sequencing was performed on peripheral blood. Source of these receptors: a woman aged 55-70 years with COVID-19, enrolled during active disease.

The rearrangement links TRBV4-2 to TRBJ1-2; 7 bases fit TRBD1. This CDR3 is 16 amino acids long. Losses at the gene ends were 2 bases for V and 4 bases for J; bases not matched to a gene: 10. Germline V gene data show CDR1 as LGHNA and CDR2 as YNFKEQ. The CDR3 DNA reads TGTGCCAGCAGCCAACCAAATCGGGACAGAGGCTATGGCTACACCTTC. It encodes CASSQPNRDRGYGYTF.

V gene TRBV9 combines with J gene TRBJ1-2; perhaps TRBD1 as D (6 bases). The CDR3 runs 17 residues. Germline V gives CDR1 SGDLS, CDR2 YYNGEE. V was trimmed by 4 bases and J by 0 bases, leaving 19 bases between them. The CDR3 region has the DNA TGTGCCAGCAGCCTAGGTAGGGCGGACAGAGCTAACTATGGCTACACCTTC. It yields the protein CASSLGRADRANYGYTF.

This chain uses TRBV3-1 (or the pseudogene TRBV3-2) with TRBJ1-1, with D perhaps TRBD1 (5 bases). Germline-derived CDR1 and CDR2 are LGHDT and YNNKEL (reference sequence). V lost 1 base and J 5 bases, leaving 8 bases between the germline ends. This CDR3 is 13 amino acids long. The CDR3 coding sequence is TGTGCCAGCAGCCAAGCGGAGGGGACTGAAGCTTTCTTT. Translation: CASSQAEGTEAFF.

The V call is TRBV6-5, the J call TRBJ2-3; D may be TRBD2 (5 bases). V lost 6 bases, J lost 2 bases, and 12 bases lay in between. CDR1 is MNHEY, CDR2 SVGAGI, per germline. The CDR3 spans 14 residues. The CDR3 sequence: CASSRGLITDTQYF. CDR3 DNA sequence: TGTGCCAGCAGCCGCGGACTTATCACAGATACGCAGTATTTT.

This CDR3 is CASSLRGTYSPLHF. Here the CDR3 DNA reads TGTGCCAGCAGCTTAAGGGGGACGTATTCACCCCTCCACTTT. The V gene is TRBV7-8, the J gene TRBJ1-6, with a weak D call TRBD1 (6 bases). This CDR3 region has 14 residues. Germline values: CDR1 SGHVS, CDR2 FQNEAQ. V was pared by 2 bases and J by 8 bases, with 10 bases between.

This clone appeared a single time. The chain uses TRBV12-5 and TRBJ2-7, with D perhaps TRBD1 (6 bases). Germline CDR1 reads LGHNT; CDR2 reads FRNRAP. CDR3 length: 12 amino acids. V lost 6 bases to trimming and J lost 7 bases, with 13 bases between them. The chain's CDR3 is CASGTTGPEQYF. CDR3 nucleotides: TGTGCTAGTGGCACTACAGGGCCTGAGCAGTACTTC.

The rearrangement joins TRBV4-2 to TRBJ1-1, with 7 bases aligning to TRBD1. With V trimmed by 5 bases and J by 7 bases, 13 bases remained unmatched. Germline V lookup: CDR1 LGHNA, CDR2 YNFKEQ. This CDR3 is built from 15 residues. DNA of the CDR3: TGTGCCAGCAGCACCCCGGGGGTAGGGGGCGGTGAAGCTTTCTTT. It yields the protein CASSTPGVGGGEAFF.

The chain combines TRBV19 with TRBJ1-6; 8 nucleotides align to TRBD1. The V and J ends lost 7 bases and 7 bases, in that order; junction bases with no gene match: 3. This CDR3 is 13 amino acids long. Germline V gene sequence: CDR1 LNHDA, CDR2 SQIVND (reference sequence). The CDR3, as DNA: TGTGCCAGTACGGACAGGGTCAATTCACCCCTCCACTTT. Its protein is CASTDRVNSPLHF.

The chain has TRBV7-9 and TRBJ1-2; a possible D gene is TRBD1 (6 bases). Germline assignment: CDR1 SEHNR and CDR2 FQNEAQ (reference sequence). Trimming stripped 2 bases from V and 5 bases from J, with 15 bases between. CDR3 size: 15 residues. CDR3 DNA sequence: TGTGCCAGCAGCTTATCCTCCACAGGGTTTTATGGCTACACCTTC. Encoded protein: CASSLSSTGFYGYTF.

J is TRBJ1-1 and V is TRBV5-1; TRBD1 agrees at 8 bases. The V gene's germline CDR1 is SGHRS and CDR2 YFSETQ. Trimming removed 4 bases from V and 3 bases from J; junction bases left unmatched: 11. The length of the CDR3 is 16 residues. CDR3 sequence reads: CASSTNRGAGDTEAFF. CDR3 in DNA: TGCGCCAGCAGCACAAACAGGGGGGCTGGTGACACTGAAGCTTTCTTT.

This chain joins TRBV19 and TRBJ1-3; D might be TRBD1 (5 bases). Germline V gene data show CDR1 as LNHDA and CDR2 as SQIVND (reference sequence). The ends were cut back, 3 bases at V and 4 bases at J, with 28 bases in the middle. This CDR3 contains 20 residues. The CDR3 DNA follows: TGTGCCAGTAGTATCTTCGTCGAGGGCCGGGGCGGGAGATTCGGAAACACCATATATTTT. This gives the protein CASSIFVEGRGGRFGNTIYF.

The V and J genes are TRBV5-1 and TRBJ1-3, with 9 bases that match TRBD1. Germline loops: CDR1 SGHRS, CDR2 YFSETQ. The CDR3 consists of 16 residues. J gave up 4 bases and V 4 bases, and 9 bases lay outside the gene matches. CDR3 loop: CASSPRTGARGNTIYF. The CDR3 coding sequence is TGCGCCAGCAGCCCGAGGACAGGGGCCAGGGGAAACACCATATATTTT.